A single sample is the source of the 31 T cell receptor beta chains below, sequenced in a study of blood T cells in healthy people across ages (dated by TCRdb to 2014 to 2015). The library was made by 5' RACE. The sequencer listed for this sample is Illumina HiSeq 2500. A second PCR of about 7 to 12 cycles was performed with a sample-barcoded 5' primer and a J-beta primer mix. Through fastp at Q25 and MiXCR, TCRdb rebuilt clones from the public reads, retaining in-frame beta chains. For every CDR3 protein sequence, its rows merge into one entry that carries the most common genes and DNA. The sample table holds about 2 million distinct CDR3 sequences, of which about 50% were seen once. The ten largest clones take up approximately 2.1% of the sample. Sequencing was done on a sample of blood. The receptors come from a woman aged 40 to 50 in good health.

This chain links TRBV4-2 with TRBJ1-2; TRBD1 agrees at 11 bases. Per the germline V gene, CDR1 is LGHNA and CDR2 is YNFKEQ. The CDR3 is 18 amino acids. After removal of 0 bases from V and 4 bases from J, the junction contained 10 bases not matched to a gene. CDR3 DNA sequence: TGTGCCAGCAGCCAAGACCGGACAGGGGGCCGGGGAGGCTATGGCTACACCTTC. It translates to CASSQDRTGGRGGYGYTF.

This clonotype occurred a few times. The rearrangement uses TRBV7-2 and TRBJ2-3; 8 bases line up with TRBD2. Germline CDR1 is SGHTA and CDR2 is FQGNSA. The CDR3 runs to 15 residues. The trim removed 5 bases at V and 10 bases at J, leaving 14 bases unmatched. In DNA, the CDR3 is TGTGCCAGCAGCCCCAGAGTTAGCGGGGTAATTTCGCAGTATTTT. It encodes CASSPRVSGVISQYF.

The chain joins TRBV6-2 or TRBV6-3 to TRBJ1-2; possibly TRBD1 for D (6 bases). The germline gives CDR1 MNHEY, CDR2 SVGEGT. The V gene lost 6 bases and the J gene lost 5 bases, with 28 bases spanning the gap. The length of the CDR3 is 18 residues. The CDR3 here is CASSNQPPGAKLRYGYTF. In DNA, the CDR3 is TGTGCCAGCAGCAATCAGCCTCCGGGGGCGAAACTACGGTATGGCTACACCTTC.

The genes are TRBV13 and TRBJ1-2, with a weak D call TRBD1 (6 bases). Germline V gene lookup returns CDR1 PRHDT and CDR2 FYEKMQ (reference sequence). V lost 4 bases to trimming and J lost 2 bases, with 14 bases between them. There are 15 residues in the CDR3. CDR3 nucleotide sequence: TGTGCCAGCAGCTCCCGACGGGGGGGCAACTATGGCTACACCTTC. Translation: CASSSRRGGNYGYTF.

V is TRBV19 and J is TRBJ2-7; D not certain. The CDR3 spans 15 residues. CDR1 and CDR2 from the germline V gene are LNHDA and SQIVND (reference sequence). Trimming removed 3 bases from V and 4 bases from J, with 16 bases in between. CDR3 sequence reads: CASSMQGPRIYEQYF. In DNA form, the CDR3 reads TGTGCCAGTAGTATGCAAGGACCTCGCATTTACGAGCAGTACTTC.

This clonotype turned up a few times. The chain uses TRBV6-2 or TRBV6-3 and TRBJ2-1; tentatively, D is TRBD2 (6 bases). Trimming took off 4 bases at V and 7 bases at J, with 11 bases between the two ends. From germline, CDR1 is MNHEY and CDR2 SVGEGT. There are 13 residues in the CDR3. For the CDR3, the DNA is TGTGCCAGCAGTTGGGACTCTCCTAATGAGCAGTTCTTC. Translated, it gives CASSWDSPNEQFF.

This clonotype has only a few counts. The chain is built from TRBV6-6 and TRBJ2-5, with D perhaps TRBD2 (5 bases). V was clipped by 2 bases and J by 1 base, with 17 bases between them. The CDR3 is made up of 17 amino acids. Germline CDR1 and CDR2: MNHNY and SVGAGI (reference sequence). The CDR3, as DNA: TGTGCCAGCAGTTACACCCCGCTAGGGAGAGTCCAAGAGACCCAGTACTTC. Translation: CASSYTPLGRVQETQYF.

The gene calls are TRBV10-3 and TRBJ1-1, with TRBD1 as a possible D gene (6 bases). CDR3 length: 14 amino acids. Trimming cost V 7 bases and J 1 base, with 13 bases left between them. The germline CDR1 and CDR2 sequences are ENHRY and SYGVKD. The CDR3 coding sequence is TGTGCCATCAAGGCCGGGGGCTGGAACACTGAAGCTTTCTTT. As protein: CAIKAGGWNTEAFF.

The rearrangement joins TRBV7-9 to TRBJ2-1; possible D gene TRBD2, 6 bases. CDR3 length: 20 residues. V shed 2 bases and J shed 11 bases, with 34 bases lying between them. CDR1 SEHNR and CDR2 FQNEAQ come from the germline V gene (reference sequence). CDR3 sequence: CASSLRSRPSHIRGGDKQFF. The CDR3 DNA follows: TGTGCCAGCAGCTTAAGGTCCCGTCCTTCCCATATCCGGGGCGGGGATAAGCAGTTCTTC.

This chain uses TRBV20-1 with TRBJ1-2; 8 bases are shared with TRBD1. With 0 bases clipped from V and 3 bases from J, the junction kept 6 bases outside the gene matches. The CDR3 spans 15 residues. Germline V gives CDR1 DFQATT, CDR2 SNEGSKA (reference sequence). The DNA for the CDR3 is TGCAGTGCTAGAGACAGGGGGCGCGGCGACTATGGCTACACCTTC. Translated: CSARDRGRGDYGYTF.

The chain's CDR3 is CASSMRDTGGETQYF. The CDR3 region has the DNA TGTGCCAGCAGCATGCGGGACACCGGGGGGGAGACCCAGTACTTC. The V gene is TRBV4-2, the J gene TRBJ2-5; D is perhaps TRBD2 (7 bases). Germline loops: CDR1 LGHNA, CDR2 YNFKEQ. Trimming took 5 bases from V and 5 from J, leaving 18 bases between them. There are 15 residues in the CDR3.

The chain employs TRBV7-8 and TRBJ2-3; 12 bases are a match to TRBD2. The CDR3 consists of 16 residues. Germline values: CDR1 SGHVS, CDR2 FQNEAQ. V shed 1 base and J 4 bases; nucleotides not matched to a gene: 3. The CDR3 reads CASSLVLAGGADTQYF. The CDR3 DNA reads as TGTGCCAGCAGCTTAGTACTAGCGGGGGGTGCAGATACGCAGTATTTT.

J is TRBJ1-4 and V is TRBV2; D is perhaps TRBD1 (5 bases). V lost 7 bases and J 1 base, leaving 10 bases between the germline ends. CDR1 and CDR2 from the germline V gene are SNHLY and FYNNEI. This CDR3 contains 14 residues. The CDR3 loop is CASIPGRTNEKLFF. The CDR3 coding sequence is TGTGCCAGCATACCGGGGCGAACTAATGAAAAACTGTTTTTT.

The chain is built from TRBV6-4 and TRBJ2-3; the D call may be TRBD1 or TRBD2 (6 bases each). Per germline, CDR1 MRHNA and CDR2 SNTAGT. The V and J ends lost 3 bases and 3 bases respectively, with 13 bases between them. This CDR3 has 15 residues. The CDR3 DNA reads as TGTGCCAGCAGTGAGTTTTGGGGGGCTACAGATACGCAGTATTTT. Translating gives CASSEFWGATDTQYF.

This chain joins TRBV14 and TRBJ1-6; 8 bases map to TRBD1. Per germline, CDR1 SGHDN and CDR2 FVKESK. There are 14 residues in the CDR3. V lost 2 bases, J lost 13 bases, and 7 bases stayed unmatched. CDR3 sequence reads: CASSQQGAVSPLHF. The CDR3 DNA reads TGTGCCAGCAGCCAACAGGGGGCGGTTTCGCCCCTCCACTTT.

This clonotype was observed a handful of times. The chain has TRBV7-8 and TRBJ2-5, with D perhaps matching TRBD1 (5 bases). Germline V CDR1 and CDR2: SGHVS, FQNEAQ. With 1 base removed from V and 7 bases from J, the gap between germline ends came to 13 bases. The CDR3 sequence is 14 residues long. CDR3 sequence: CASSLGTITPTQYF. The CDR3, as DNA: TGTGCCAGCAGCTTAGGGACAATTACGCCGACCCAGTACTTC.

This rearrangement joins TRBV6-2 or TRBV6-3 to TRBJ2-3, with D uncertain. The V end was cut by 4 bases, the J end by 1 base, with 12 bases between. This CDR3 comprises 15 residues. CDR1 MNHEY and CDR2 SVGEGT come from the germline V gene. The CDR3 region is CASSLTTPRTDTQYF. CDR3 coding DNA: TGTGCCAGCAGTTTAACGACTCCTCGCACAGATACGCAGTATTTT.

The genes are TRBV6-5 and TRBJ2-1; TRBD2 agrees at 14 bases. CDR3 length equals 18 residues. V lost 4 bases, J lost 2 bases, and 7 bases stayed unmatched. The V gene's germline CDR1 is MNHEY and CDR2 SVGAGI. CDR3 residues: CASSSGLAGGRPYNEQFF. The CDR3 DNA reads TGTGCCAGCAGTTCTGGACTAGCGGGGGGCCGACCCTACAATGAGCAGTTCTTC.

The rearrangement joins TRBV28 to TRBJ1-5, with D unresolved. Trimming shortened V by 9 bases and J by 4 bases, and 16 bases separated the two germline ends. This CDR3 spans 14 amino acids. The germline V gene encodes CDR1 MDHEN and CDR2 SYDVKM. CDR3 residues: CASEVSDDNQPQHF. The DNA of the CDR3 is TGTGCCAGTGAGGTAAGCGACGATAATCAGCCCCAGCATTTT. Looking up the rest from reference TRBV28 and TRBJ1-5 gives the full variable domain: DVKVTQSSRYLVKRTGEKVFLECVQDMDHENMFWYRQDPGLGLRLIYFSYDVKMKEKGDIPEGYSVSREKKERFSLILESASTNQTSMYLCASEVSDDNQPQHFGDGTRLSIL.

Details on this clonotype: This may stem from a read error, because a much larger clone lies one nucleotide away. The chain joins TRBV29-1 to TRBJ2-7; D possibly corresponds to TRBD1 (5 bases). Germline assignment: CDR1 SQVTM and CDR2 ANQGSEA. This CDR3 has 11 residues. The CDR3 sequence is CCVDIAYEQYF. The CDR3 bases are TGCTGCGTGGACATAGCCTACGAGCAGTACTTC.

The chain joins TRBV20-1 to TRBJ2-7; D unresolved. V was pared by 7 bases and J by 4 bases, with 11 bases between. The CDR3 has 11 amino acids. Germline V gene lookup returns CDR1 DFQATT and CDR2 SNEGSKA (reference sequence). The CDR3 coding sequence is TGCAGTGTCAGTTCCCAGTACGAGCAGTACTTC. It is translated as CSVSSQYEQYF.

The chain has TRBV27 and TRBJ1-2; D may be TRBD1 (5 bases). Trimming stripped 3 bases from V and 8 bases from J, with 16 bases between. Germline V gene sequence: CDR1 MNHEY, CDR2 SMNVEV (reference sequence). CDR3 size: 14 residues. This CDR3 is CASSFGGTARGYTF. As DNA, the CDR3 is TGTGCCAGCAGTTTCGGAGGGACTGCTCGGGGCTACACCTTC.

CDR3 DNA: TGTGCCAGCAGCTCCACCCGTGGAGGGTTGGAGACCCAGTACTTC. Protein product: CASSSTRGGLETQYF. This sequence joins TRBV7-3 and TRBJ2-5, with a weak D call TRBD2 (6 bases). Germline CDR1 is SGHTA and CDR2 is FQGTGA. The CDR3 totals 15 residues. Trimming stripped 4 bases from V and 5 bases from J, with 17 bases between.

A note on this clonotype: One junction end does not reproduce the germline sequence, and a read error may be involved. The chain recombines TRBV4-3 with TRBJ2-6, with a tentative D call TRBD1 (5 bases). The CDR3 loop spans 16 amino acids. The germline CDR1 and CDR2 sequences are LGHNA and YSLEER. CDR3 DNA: TGCACCAGCAGCGAATTCACAGGCTCTGGGGCCAACGTCCTGACTTTC. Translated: CTSSEFTGSGANVLTF.

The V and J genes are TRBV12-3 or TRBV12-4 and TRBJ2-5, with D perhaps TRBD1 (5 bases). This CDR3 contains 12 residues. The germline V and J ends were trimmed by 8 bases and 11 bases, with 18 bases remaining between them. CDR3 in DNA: TGTGCCAGCGCAAAGGGGTCCTACGAACAGTACTTC. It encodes CASAKGSYEQYF.

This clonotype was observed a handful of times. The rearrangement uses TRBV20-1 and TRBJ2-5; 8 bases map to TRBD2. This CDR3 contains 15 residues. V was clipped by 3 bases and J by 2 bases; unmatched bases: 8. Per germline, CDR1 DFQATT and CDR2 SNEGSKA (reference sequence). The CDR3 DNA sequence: TGCAGTGCTAGGCCCGGGGGGGCCAGTCAAGAGACCCAGTACTTC. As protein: CSARPGGASQETQYF.

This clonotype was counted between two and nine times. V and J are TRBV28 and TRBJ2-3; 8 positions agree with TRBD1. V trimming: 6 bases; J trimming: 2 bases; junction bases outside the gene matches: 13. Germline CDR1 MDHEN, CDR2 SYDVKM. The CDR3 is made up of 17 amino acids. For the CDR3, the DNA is TGTGCCAGCAGCTATAGCCCCGACAGGGGATCCACAGATACGCAGTATTTT. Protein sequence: CASSYSPDRGSTDTQYF.

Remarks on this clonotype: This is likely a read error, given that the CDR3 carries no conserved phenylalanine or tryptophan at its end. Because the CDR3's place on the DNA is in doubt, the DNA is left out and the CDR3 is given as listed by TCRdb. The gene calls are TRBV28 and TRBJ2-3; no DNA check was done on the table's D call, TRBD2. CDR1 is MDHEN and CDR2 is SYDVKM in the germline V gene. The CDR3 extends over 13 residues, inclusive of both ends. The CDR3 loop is CASSLPGLAGEYS.

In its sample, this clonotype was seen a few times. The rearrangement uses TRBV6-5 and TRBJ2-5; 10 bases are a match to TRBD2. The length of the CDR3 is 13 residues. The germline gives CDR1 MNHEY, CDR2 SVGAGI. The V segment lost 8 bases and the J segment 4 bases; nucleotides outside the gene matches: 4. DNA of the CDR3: TGTGCCAGCCAAGGGACTAGCGTAGAGACCCAGTACTTC. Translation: CASQGTSVETQYF.

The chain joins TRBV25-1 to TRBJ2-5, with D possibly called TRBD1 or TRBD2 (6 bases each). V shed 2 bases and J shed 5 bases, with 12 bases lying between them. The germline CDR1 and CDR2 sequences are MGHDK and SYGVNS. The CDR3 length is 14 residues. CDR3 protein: CASSEGGGRETQYF. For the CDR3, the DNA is TGTGCCAGCAGTGAAGGTGGGGGGCGGGAGACCCAGTACTTC.

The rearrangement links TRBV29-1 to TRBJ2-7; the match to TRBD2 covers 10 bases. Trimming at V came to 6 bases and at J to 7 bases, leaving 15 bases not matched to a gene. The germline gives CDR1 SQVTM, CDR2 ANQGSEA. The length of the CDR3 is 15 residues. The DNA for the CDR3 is TGCAGCGTCCCCGGACTAGCGGCAGCCTACAATGAGCAGTACTTC. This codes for CSVPGLAAAYNEQYF.